This record concerns one T cell receptor (beta chain) sequence. The antigen it binds to is not known. No base-level quality is on record; no much larger clone is a single base apart. The sample belongs to a study of cytomegalovirus exposure and HLA in healthy donors (dated by TCRdb to the late 2010s). Regarding the study in general: An earlier analysis of approximately 550 of the donors reported 250 to 350 Gb of sequence data and some 120 million unique TCR beta sequences from 150 million to 200 million T cells. An early release that covered fewer than 750 HLA-typed donors contained about 300 gigabases of sequencing data and 75 million to 100 million unique TCR sequences. The genetic ancestry cluster associated with self-reported Caucasian donors included over 65% of the roughly 410 genotyped donors. The study was designed to test whether signatures of past pathogen exposure could be identified by cataloging public T cell receptors. The study used immunosequencing to profile the T cell repertoires of approximately 650 subjects and linked those repertoires to cytomegalovirus serostatus. Besides the first cohort of under 700 subjects, a separate validation cohort made up of 120 or so different subjects was used. High-throughput TCR immunosequencing, statistical association of individual TCRs with disease status, and machine learning were combined to predict cytomegalovirus infection status. In a later analysis, previously published TCR beta repertoires from more than 500 donors were re-analyzed and high-resolution HLA genotyping was added so that TCR occurrence patterns could be studied. Rather than drawing on any new phenotypic data, the later analysis identified candidate immune exposures from TCR beta sequences and the way those sequences occurred across donors. In an earlier analysis of 500 to 650 of the donors, high-throughput TCR beta sequencing was used to judge whether each TCR beta V gene segment behaved as functional or pseudogenic. Donor age, sex, ethnicity and CMV serostatus were compiled alongside the repertoire data. A later genetic analysis took genome-wide SNP genotypes for about 55% of the 666 donors and used that subset as a discovery cohort. Every repertoire in the discovery cohort had been generated on one and the same sequencing platform. HLA typing included class I and class II loci at four-digit resolution. The number of donors typed differed by locus, with 629-630 for A, B, C, DRB1 and DQB1, about 500 for DQA1, 600 to 610 for DPA1, and 450 to 480 for DPB1. Because of strong linkage in the cohort, a handful of DR-DQ haplotypes were treated as single units for association and clustering. Among roughly 370 genotyped donors of the cohort, an average of 235,054 unique TCR beta nucleotide sequences were sequenced per donor, around 18% of them non-productive.

The library was generated by the immunoSEQ multiplex PCR assay. For the multiplex PCR, a mixture combining 60 forward primers for TCR Vbeta segments and 13 reverse primers for TCR Jbeta segments was used. The CDR3 region of rearranged TCR beta genes was amplified from genomic DNA by a multiplex PCR assay. The amplified TCR beta libraries were sequenced on the Illumina HiSeq System as 87-base-pair reads. Per the authors' processing: Across the 600 to 700 repertoires, a later analysis counted approximately 83 million unique TCR beta chains, approximately 10 million of which were shared by at least two donors. To remove PCR and sequencing errors, raw reads were error-corrected and collapsed into unique sequences using a nearest-neighbor algorithm that merged closely related sequences. CDR3 sequences were aligned to IMGT reference sequences to assign V, D and J gene segments. For a sequence to be retained, a match of at least six nucleotides to both a V gene segment and a J gene segment was required. A rearrangement was called productive if the CDR3 had no stop codons and remained in frame with V and J, and every other rearrangement was called non-productive. Following IMGT convention, CDR3 was defined as the stretch from the second conserved V-encoded cysteine up to the conserved J-encoded phenylalanine. Sequences without an unambiguous match to a single V gene segment were excluded from the earlier analysis of about 600 of the donors. An earlier analysis of 500 to 600 of the donors classified V segments as functional when productive rearrangements were above 56.7% and as segregating when the standard deviation between donors was above 5%. A statistical classification framework was built for diagnosing cytomegalovirus status from the catalog of TCR beta chain sequences. A later analysis assigned V and J genes by comparing TCR nucleotide sequences with IMGT/GENE-DB human TR gene sequences. In a later analysis, CDR3 sequences and most-parsimonious VDJ recombination scenarios were assigned using the TCRdist pipeline. A later analysis defined each TCR beta chain by its CDR3 amino acid sequence plus V-gene family, and excluded reads lacking a unique V-gene family. To address suspected cross-contamination and a sequencing artifact, a later analysis removed around 590 highly shared, low-generation-probability nucleotide sequences. For each public chain, a later analysis derived a clonal expansion index from normalized ranks of inferred template counts within each repertoire. A later analysis computed generation probabilities with a VDJ recombination model fitted to out-of-frame rearrangements, and checked the results against IGoR. In a later analysis, hypergeometric tests were used to score TCR-TCR, TCR-HLA and TCR-CMV co-occurrence, with a repertoire-size bias correction applied to TCR pairs. False discovery rates were estimated in a later analysis by permuting HLA or CMV assignments 20 times. A later analysis grouped co-occurring TCRs with DBSCAN, adding TCRdist sequence similarity when clustering within HLA-allele-positive subsets. For co-occurrence clustering, repertoires with fewer than 30,000 or more than 120,000 public chains were excluded, along with roughly 5 repertoires with anomalous nucleotide sharing. What TCRdb holds here is the immuneACCESS table cut down to in-frame rearrangements. Part of the clones is not present; checked against another copy, under half of the missing clones reflect an unresolved V gene, and the others are unexplained. The V and J calls and clone size come from that table; D and trimming were worked out from the DNA. The sample profile shows approximately 53,000 clones; about three quarters of them were found once. The ten top clones hold approximately 7.7% of the sample.

Summary of the overall study and its limitations: A further reported finding was that TCR beta sequences accurately predicted the HLA-A and HLA-B alleles for most subjects in the first cohort. Immune exposure information for the cohort was limited to CMV serostatus. According to a later analysis, most CMV-associated TCR beta chains appeared to be HLA-restricted, and the HLA associations seemed to be driven largely by CMV exposure. Most TCR sequences were observed very rarely across donors, whereas some public TCRs were present in many individuals. According to a later analysis, parvovirus B19, influenza, CMV and Epstein-Barr virus appeared linked to several top co-occurrence clusters. Sequencing depth was assumed to be roughly uniform across donors in the presence/absence analyses, though that assumption may not hold. According to the authors, the approach could potentially be generalized to other disease states and immunological phenotypes. Because the 87-base-pair reads could not distinguish some IMGT-functional V segments, including TRBV6-2 and TRBV6-3, those segments were excluded. Correlated functional status among segregating V segments might be attributable to linkage disequilibrium, but an unknown experimental factor could not be ruled out. The classifier was reported to diagnose cytomegalovirus status with high specificity and sensitivity in both the original cohort and the validation cohort. In the study, about 150 TCR beta chains were listed as associated with cytomegalovirus. Only TCR beta chains were sequenced in this cohort, and the absence of alpha or paired-chain data limited detectable features. Roughly 15 rarely observed V segments, including chromosome 9 orphons, were excluded from the earlier analysis of some 590 of the donors because counts were too low. HLA typing was unavailable for some donors at each locus, so association tests used only the typed subset. V-gene and J-gene trimming of TCR beta chains was associated with a missense DCLRE1C variant in a later genetic analysis, and the association was replicated in an independent cohort. In an earlier analysis of a few hundred of the donors, most TCR beta V segments were observed in productive rearrangements about 87% or about 30% of the time, broadly matching IMGT annotations. A cluster of highly shared sequence variants was judged likely to represent a technical artifact of the sequencing pipeline. A few of the identified cytomegalovirus-associated TCR beta chains were confirmed in vitro to be specific for cytomegalovirus antigens. In a later analysis, around 17,000 TCR beta sequences were associated with specific HLA alleles at a false discovery rate of 0.05. When HLA alleles, especially DR and DQ, strongly co-occurred, TCR associations were difficult to assign to individual alleles. Compared with the roughly 700-donor mean, donors in an Asian-associated ancestry cluster had fewer N-insertions in productive TCRs, according to a later genetic analysis. According to a later analysis, TCR association rates differed among HLA loci, with DRB1 alleles showing the most associated TCRs and HLA-C alleles showing the fewest. A later analysis found that HLA-associated TCR beta chains were more clonally expanded and had lower generation probabilities than equally common non-associated chains.

V is pruned by 0 bases and J by 8 bases, leaving 6 bases of the junction without a gene match. The germline V gene yields MGHRA for CDR1 and YSYEKL for CDR2. Inclusive of the bounding cysteine and phenylalanine, the CDR3 is 15 residues long. The kept DNA is CDR3 alone, 45 bases in frame from the first base. The cohort comprised fewer than 700 healthy bone marrow donors. At the time of sampling, every cohort member was nominally healthy, though immune exposures that went unrecorded were likely present. The donor was CMV seropositive and was included in the group of 250 to 300 seropositive cohort members. Every donor gave a peripheral blood sample, and the peripheral blood mononuclear cells from that sample were used for TCR beta sequencing. The Qiagen DNeasy Blood Extraction Kit was used to extract genomic DNA from the blood cell samples.

This chain joins TRBV4-1 to TRBJ2-1; 8 middle bases align to TRBD1. Sequencing used PBMCs. The TCR comes from a man aged 25 to 40 in good health and CMV-seropositive. The CDR3 in this case is CASSQDAGGLDEQFF. The DNA sequence follows: TGCGCCAGCAGCCAAGATGCAGGGGGCTTGGATGAGCAGTTCTTC.